This T cell receptor (beta chain) was profiled in a study of T cells in Graves' hyperthyroidism and ophthalmopathy. The sample holds a few counts of this clonotype. Its antigen is not identified. CDR3 length equals 14 residues. Germline assignment: CDR1 KGHDR and CDR2 SFDVKD. The trim removed 3 bases at V and 2 bases at J, leaving 2 bases unmatched. RNA transcripts gave rise to amplified TCR beta CDR3 regions. HTBI primers were used for first-round RT-PCR of the TCR CDR3. In TCRdb, the multiplex PCR reads were re-called with MiXCR into one record per CDR3 protein. The sample carries about 500,000 distinct CDR3 sequences, about 16% recorded once. Findings and limits, study-wide: In the blood, most expanded thyroid clonotypes above 0.001 appeared as well.

The J gene is TRBJ2-5, the V gene TRBV24-1, with TRBD2 matching over 7 bases. The sample comprised blood. The receptor's source is a woman in her 30s with Graves' ophthalmopathy. The CDR3 region is CATSDGEGQETQYF. CDR3 coding DNA: TGTGCCACCAGTGATGGGGAGGGACAAGAGACCCAGTACTTC.